Shown below are 31 T cell receptor beta chains from a single sample sequenced in a study of response to subunit inactivated influenza vaccine. TCRdb reanalysed the RT-PCR reads using MiXCR and keeps one entry per CDR3 protein. The sample has 750,000 to 850,000 distinct CDR3 sequences, less than 20% seen once. The sequenced sample was PBMCs from blood, obtained 4 to 6 days after vaccination. The receptors here all came from a man aged 50-59 years who received an inactivated influenza vaccine.

CDR3 loop: CASSQGTMKAGEQFF. Written as DNA, the CDR3 is TGTGCCAGCAGCCAAGGCACCATGAAAGCGGGCGAGCAGTTCTTC. The genes are TRBV3-1 and TRBJ2-1; D perhaps matches TRBD2 (6 bases). The CDR3 extends over 15 amino acids. V gave up 1 base and J gave up 10 bases, with 17 bases separating them. Looked up from germline, CDR1 is LGHDT and CDR2 is YNNKEL (reference sequence).

The chain joins TRBV5-1 to TRBJ2-7, with 14 positions matching TRBD2. The V gene end was trimmed by 4 bases and the J gene end by 3 bases; junction bases not matched to a gene: 6. The CDR3 consists of 16 residues. Germline V gives CDR1 SGHRS, CDR2 YFSETQ. The CDR3 reads CASSLGTSGSVYEQYF. The CDR3 nucleotides are TGCGCCAGCAGCCTAGGGACTAGCGGGAGTGTCTACGAGCAGTACTTC.

As for this clonotype: One end of the junction varies from germline; a read error may be responsible. The chain carries TRBV20-1 and TRBJ2-3; 9 bases fit TRBD2. The CDR3 has 17 amino acids. In germline, CDR1 is DFQATT, CDR2 SNEGSKA (reference sequence). CDR3 amino acids: CCARDLRAASGDHTQYF. The DNA of the CDR3 is TGCTGTGCTAGAGATCTCAGAGCGGCTAGCGGGGATCATACGCAGTATTTT.

This clonotype has more than one count but fewer than ten. This chain joins TRBV10-3 and TRBJ2-1; 10 bases line up with TRBD2. The trim removed 8 bases at V and 5 bases at J, leaving 12 bases unmatched. Germline lookup yields CDR1 ENHRY and CDR2 SYGVKD. This CDR3 region has 16 residues. CDR3 nucleotides: TGTGCCATCGGAAAAGCGGGGGGGCCCGGAAACAATGAGCAGTTCTTC. As protein: CAIGKAGGPGNNEQFF.

V is TRBV7-7 and J is TRBJ2-1, with unresolved D. The CDR3 sequence is 13 residues long. V lost 6 bases to trimming and J lost 5 bases, with 11 bases between them. Germline CDR1 reads SSHAT; CDR2 reads FNYEAQ (reference sequence). The CDR3 DNA reads as TGTGCCAGCAGTGTCAGGCCACACAATGAGCAGTTCTTC. Protein product: CASSVRPHNEQFF.

This clonotype was counted only a few times. V usage is TRBV10-3 and J usage is TRBJ1-5; D is uncertain. The germline gives CDR1 ENHRY, CDR2 SYGVKD. The CDR3 has 13 amino acids. Deletions cut 2 bases from V and 3 bases from J, with 5 bases between. This CDR3 is CAISEGNNQPQHF. CDR3 sequence (DNA): TGTGCCATCAGTGAGGGGAACAATCAGCCCCAGCATTTT.

This clonotype was counted only a few times. The chain carries TRBV5-4 and TRBJ1-2, with a possible D match to TRBD1 (5 bases). V gave up 4 bases and J gave up 5 bases, with 12 bases separating them. The CDR3 runs 13 residues. Looked up from germline, CDR1 is SGHNT and CDR2 is YYREEE (reference sequence). CDR3 DNA sequence: TGTGCCAGCAGCGCGCAGGGTGGGTATGGCTACACCTTC. This sequence encodes CASSAQGGYGYTF.

There are a few counts of this clonotype. The rearrangement links TRBV7-9 to TRBJ2-1; TRBD2 aligns across 9 bases. The CDR3 runs 16 residues. Germline CDR1 reads SEHNR; CDR2 reads FQNEAQ (reference sequence). J was trimmed by 0 bases and V by 3 bases; bases with no gene match: 3. The CDR3 bases are TGTGCCAGCAGCTTTGGAGCGGGGGGCTCCTACAATGAGCAGTTCTTC. It encodes CASSFGAGGSYNEQFF.

J is TRBJ1-6 and V is TRBV6-1, with D maybe TRBD1 (6 bases). CDR3 length: 14 residues. V was cut by 2 bases and J by 10 bases, with 12 bases left in between. Germline lookup yields CDR1 MNHNS and CDR2 SASEGT. CDR3 in DNA: TGTGCCAGCAGTGAATCACAGGGAAGCTCACCCCTCCACTTT. The encoded protein is CASSESQGSSPLHF.

The chain links TRBV20-1 to TRBJ2-7; tentatively, D is TRBD1 (5 bases). The CDR3 contains 15 residues. Trimming stripped 6 bases from V and 2 bases from J, with 20 bases between. Germline CDR1 is DFQATT and CDR2 is SNEGSKA (reference sequence). The CDR3 is CSADDRQLAAYEQYF. CDR3 nucleotide sequence: TGCAGTGCCGATGATAGACAGCTCGCAGCCTACGAGCAGTACTTC.

Ten or more counts support this clonotype. The gene calls are TRBV7-2 and TRBJ1-2, with 9 bases fitting TRBD1. This CDR3 has 15 residues. Germline assignment: CDR1 SGHTA and CDR2 FQGNSA. The trim removed 5 bases at V and 7 bases at J, leaving 11 bases unmatched. The CDR3 protein is CASSLTGTGQRGYTF. Here the CDR3 DNA reads TGTGCCAGCAGCCTGACTGGGACAGGGCAACGTGGCTACACCTTC.

A few counts support this clonotype. The genes are TRBV15 and TRBJ2-7; no reliable D call. The V gene lost 5 bases and the J gene lost 0 bases, with 8 bases spanning the gap. This CDR3 is built from 13 residues. Germline-derived CDR1 and CDR2 are LNHNV and YYDKDF (reference sequence). CDR3 loop: CATSALFSYEQYF. The CDR3 DNA sequence: TGTGCCACCAGCGCCCTTTTCTCCTACGAGCAGTACTTC.

V gene TRBV19 combines with J gene TRBJ2-5; 11 bases agree with TRBD2. The germline CDR1 and CDR2 sequences are LNHDA and SQIVND (reference sequence). Trimming at V came to 6 bases and at J to 10 bases, leaving 7 bases not matched to a gene. The CDR3 covers 13 residues. CDR3 sequence reads: CASSAGTSGFQYF. The CDR3 DNA sequence: TGTGCCAGTAGCGCCGGGACTAGCGGCTTCCAGTACTTC.

The table lists this clonotype with many counts. The CDR3 nucleotides are TGCGCCAGCAGCTTGGAAGCAGGGGTGAACACTGAAGCTTTCTTT. Translated, it gives CASSLEAGVNTEAFF. The chain links TRBV5-1 to TRBJ1-1, with D tentatively TRBD1 (6 bases). This CDR3 is 15 amino acids long. Between the trimmed V and J ends, which lost 0 bases and 0 bases, there was a span of 9 bases. Germline CDR1 SGHRS, CDR2 YFSETQ.

DNA of the CDR3: TGTGCCAGCAGCTTAGAAGTCCGCTCCTACAATGAGCAGTTCTTC. Protein: CASSLEVRSYNEQFF. The V gene is TRBV7-2, the J gene TRBJ2-1; D ambiguous. The CDR3 has 15 amino acids. Germline CDR1 SGHTA, CDR2 FQGNSA. V was shortened by 1 base and J by 0 bases, with 7 bases between the two germline ends. Full variable domain (outside the CDR3, taken from reference TRBV7-2 and TRBJ2-1): GAGVSQSPSNKVTEKGKDVELRCDPISGHTALYWYRQSLGQGLEFLIYFQGNSAPDKSGLPSDRFSAERTGGSVSTLTIQRTQQEDSAVYLCASSLEVRSYNEQFFGPGTRLTVL.

In its sample, this clonotype was seen a few times. The V call is TRBV15, the J call TRBJ1-6; D call uncertain. Germline V gene sequence: CDR1 LNHNV, CDR2 YYDKDF (reference sequence). Trimming took 1 base from V and 8 from J, leaving 18 bases between them. The length of the CDR3 is 17 residues. The CDR3 DNA sequence: TGTGCCACCAGCAGAGGCCGGATGAGGCTGGGTGATTCACCCCTCCACTTT. This sequence encodes CATSRGRMRLGDSPLHF. Full variable domain (rest looked up from reference TRBV15 and TRBJ1-6): DAMVIQNPRYQVTQFGKPVTLSCSQTLNHNVMYWYQQKSSQAPKLLFHYYDKDFNNEADTPDNFQSRRPNTSFCFLDIRSPGLGDTAMYLCATSRGRMRLGDSPLHFGNGTRLTVT.

The V and J genes are TRBV24-1 and TRBJ2-1, with D unresolved. Germline-derived CDR1 and CDR2 are KGHDR and SFDVKD. This CDR3 has 16 amino acids. V shed 2 bases and J shed 1 base, with 11 bases lying between them. The CDR3 region is CATSDSSVRSYNEQFF. The CDR3 DNA is TGTGCCACCAGTGATTCGTCCGTCCGGTCCTACAATGAGCAGTTCTTC.

This clonotype has a count of ten or more. V and J are TRBV6-2 or TRBV6-3 and TRBJ2-2; no firm D call. The ends were cut back, 2 bases at V and 1 base at J, with 23 bases in the middle. The germline gives CDR1 MNHEY, CDR2 SVGEGT. The CDR3 length is 20 residues. The CDR3: CASSYGRTVWTQVNTGELFF. The CDR3 nucleotides read TGTGCCAGCAGTTACGGTCGTACGGTGTGGACCCAAGTGAACACCGGGGAGCTGTTTTTT.

The chain employs TRBV5-1 and TRBJ2-7; possibly TRBD2 for D (6 bases). V was shortened by 0 bases and J by 3 bases, with 10 bases between the two germline ends. Germline V gene data show CDR1 as SGHRS and CDR2 as YFSETQ. This CDR3 spans 14 amino acids. CDR3 sequence reads: CASSLAGEVYEQYF. As DNA, the CDR3 is TGCGCCAGCAGCTTGGCCGGGGAGGTCTACGAGCAGTACTTC. The whole variable domain, filled in from reference TRBV5-1 and TRBJ2-7, reads KAGVTQTPRYLIKTRGQQVTLSCSPISGHRSVSWYQQTPGQGLQFLFEYFSETQRNKGNFPGRFSGRQFSNSRSEMNVSTLELGDSALYLCASSLAGEVYEQYFGPGTRLTVT.

The genes are TRBV3-1 and TRBJ1-1, with D uncertain. CDR3 length equals 13 residues. V lost 4 bases to trimming and J lost 1 base, with 7 bases between them. Germline V lookup: CDR1 LGHDT, CDR2 YNNKEL (reference sequence). DNA of the CDR3: TGTGCCAGCAGCCCGACATCGAACACTGAAGCTTTCTTT. The encoded protein is CASSPTSNTEAFF.

The chain couples TRBV6-2 or TRBV6-3 to TRBJ2-2; 14 nucleotides line up with TRBD2. The trim removed 2 bases at V and 9 bases at J, leaving 8 bases unmatched. The CDR3 sequence is 17 residues long. Germline V gene data show CDR1 as MNHEY and CDR2 as SVGEGT. The CDR3 bases are TGTGCCAGCAGTTACCCATACGGGACTAGCGGGAGCTGGGAGCTGTTTTTT. It specifies CASSYPYGTSGSWELFF.

This clonotype turned up a few times. This chain joins TRBV6-5 and TRBJ2-1; 8 bases align to TRBD2. The CDR3 consists of 16 residues. V gave up 2 bases and J gave up 4 bases; unmatched junction bases: 7. Germline loops: CDR1 MNHEY, CDR2 SVGAGI. The CDR3 sequence is CASSYAVAGGYNEQFF. CDR3 nucleotides: TGTGCCAGCAGTTACGCTGTGGCGGGGGGTTACAATGAGCAGTTCTTC.

CDR3 region: CASSIGQGAGEQYF. For the CDR3, the DNA is TGCGCCAGCAGCATCGGACAGGGGGCGGGGGAGCAGTACTTC. This sequence joins TRBV5-1 and TRBJ2-7; the match to TRBD1 covers 11 bases. The CDR3 is 14 residues long. CDR1 is SGHRS and CDR2 is YFSETQ in the germline V gene. With 4 bases clipped from V and 7 bases from J, the junction kept 7 bases outside the gene matches.

The rearrangement uses TRBV7-2 and TRBJ2-5, with TRBD2 identical over 13 bases. Trimming at V came to 5 bases and at J to 8 bases, leaving 5 bases not matched to a gene. CDR1 and CDR2 from the germline V gene are SGHTA and FQGNSA. The CDR3 length is 14 residues. CDR3 coding DNA: TGTGCCAGCAGCCAAGGACTAGCGGGGGAAACCCAGTACTTC. Translation: CASSQGLAGETQYF.

V is TRBV28 and J is TRBJ1-1; TRBD1 might be the D (5 bases). CDR1 and CDR2 (germline): MDHEN, SYDVKM. V lost 1 base and J lost 2, with 8 bases in between. The CDR3 has 14 amino acids. DNA for the CDR3: TGTGCCAGCAGTTTATACAGGTTCAACACTGAAGCTTTCTTT. It specifies CASSLYRFNTEAFF. Complete variable domain (other parts from reference TRBV28 and TRBJ1-1): DVKVTQSSRYLVKRTGEKVFLECVQDMDHENMFWYRQDPGLGLRLIYFSYDVKMKEKGDIPEGYSVSREKKERFSLILESASTNQTSMYLCASSLYRFNTEAFFGQGTRLTVV.

This chain uses TRBV12-3 or TRBV12-4 with TRBJ2-5; 12 bases are shared with TRBD1. This CDR3 comprises 16 residues. With 5 bases clipped from V and 5 bases from J, the junction kept 9 bases outside the gene matches. CDR3 sequence: CASSRGQGAIEETQYF. CDR3 coding DNA: TGTGCCAGCAGTCGGGGACAGGGGGCCATTGAGGAGACCCAGTACTTC.

The rearrangement joins TRBV6-2 or TRBV6-3 to TRBJ2-3; 15 bases map to TRBD2. The CDR3 contains 15 residues. CDR1 and CDR2 (germline): MNHEY, SVGEGT. V shed 6 bases, J shed 4 bases, and the junction held 2 bases outside the gene matches. In DNA, the CDR3 is TGTGCCAGCAGAGGACTAGCGGGAGGGGCAGATACGCAGTATTTT. The encoded protein is CASRGLAGGADTQYF.

The sample holds many counts of this clonotype. This chain joins TRBV5-1 and TRBJ2-7, with unresolved D. The germline V gene encodes CDR1 SGHRS and CDR2 YFSETQ. Trimming removed 5 bases at V and 2 bases at J, with 11 bases between. CDR3 length: 13 residues. The chain's CDR3 is CASSHVTTYEQYF. The CDR3 nucleotides read TGCGCCAGCAGTCATGTTACTACCTACGAGCAGTACTTC.

V and J are TRBV20-1 and TRBJ2-1, with D hard to call. The germline gives CDR1 DFQATT, CDR2 SNEGSKA (reference sequence). CDR3 length: 15 residues. Trimming took 4 bases from V and 3 from J, leaving 16 bases between them. The CDR3 DNA reads TGCAGTGCTAAGTCCCTTGGGGAATTCTACAATGAGCAGTTCTTC. It yields the protein CSAKSLGEFYNEQFF.

The rearrangement links TRBV20-1 to TRBJ2-1, with D maybe TRBD2 (7 bases). The V and J ends lost 5 bases and 7 bases respectively, with 15 bases between them. This CDR3 has 13 amino acids. The germline V gene has CDR1 DFQATT and CDR2 SNEGSKA (reference sequence). The CDR3: CSAWGGSYNEQFF. The CDR3 nucleotides read TGCAGTGCTTGGGGGGGCAGTTATAATGAGCAGTTCTTC.

J is TRBJ1-1 and V is TRBV10-1; the match to TRBD1 covers 7 bases. The trim removed 5 bases at V and 4 bases at J, leaving 4 bases unmatched. The CDR3 has 13 amino acids. Germline CDR1 is WNHNN and CDR2 is SYGVQD (reference sequence). CDR3: CASSWAGGTEAFF. Written as DNA, the CDR3 is TGCGCCAGCAGTTGGGCAGGGGGCACTGAAGCTTTCTTT.